What follows are 29 T cell receptor beta chains derived from one specimen sequenced in a study of T-cell memory formation after mild COVID-19 (dated by TCRdb to the early 2020s). Library construction relied on 5' RACE. Sequencing instrument: Illumina NovaSeq 6000. TCRdb trimmed the raw reads at Q25, called clones with MiXCR and kept productive beta chains. When rows share a CDR3 protein, they turn into one entry using the most common DNA and genes. The sample includes some 350,000 distinct CDR3 sequences, with roughly 13% observed a single time. The ten largest clones represent roughly a fifth of the sample. Sample: PBMCs or a T cell subset sorted from them (not recorded which). The receptors originated from a man between 18 and 35 years old who had mild COVID-19 (a few samples of this study predate the infection). The sample titles of this study are shuffled in the database, so cell type and time point are left out; the donor was told from shared clones.

The table lists this clonotype with many counts. CDR3 DNA sequence: TGCGCCAGCAGGGCCGAATCAGGGAACACTGAAGCTTTCTTT. Translating gives CASRAESGNTEAFF. The genes are TRBV5-1 and TRBJ1-1; D is ambiguous. The CDR3 loop spans 14 amino acids. The germline V gene encodes CDR1 SGHRS and CDR2 YFSETQ. V lost 5 bases, J lost 1 base, and 12 bases lay in between.

The chain recombines TRBV29-1 with TRBJ1-1; 12 bases agree with TRBD1. The CDR3 totals 15 residues. CDR1 SQVTM and CDR2 ANQGSEA come from the germline V gene. Germline trimming cut 3 bases from V and 11 bases from J; bases unmatched to any gene: 13. DNA for the CDR3: TGCAGCGTTGAGGGACAGGGGGCGAGGGGTTCGATGGCTTTCTTT. As protein: CSVEGQGARGSMAFF.

This clonotype was seen a handful of times. This rearrangement joins TRBV5-1 to TRBJ1-4; D is ambiguous. CDR1 is SGHRS and CDR2 is YFSETQ in the germline V gene. V was shortened by 4 bases and J by 0 bases, with 10 bases between the two germline ends. There are 15 residues in the CDR3. The CDR3 is CASSPGPSTNEKLFF. CDR3 coding DNA: TGCGCCAGCAGCCCCGGACCCTCAACTAATGAAAAACTGTTTTTT. The entire variable domain, with the rest obtained from reference TRBV5-1 and TRBJ1-4, is as follows: KAGVTQTPRYLIKTRGQQVTLSCSPISGHRSVSWYQQTPGQGLQFLFEYFSETQRNKGNFPGRFSGRQFSNSRSEMNVSTLELGDSALYLCASSPGPSTNEKLFFGSGTQLSVL.

This clonotype was observed a few times. DNA for the CDR3: TGTGCCAGCAGCTTACCGGGACAGGACGGGGCTGGGGCCAACGTCCTGACTTTC. Protein sequence: CASSLPGQDGAGANVLTF. The chain carries TRBV11-2 and TRBJ2-6, with TRBD1 identical over 8 bases. With 2 bases clipped from V and 2 bases from J, the junction kept 8 bases outside the gene matches. Per germline, CDR1 SGHAT and CDR2 FQNNGV. The CDR3 consists of 18 residues.

This clonotype was counted only a few times. CDR3 sequence: CSARDAGKSGANVLTF. CDR3 DNA sequence: TGCAGTGCTAGAGATGCGGGGAAATCTGGGGCCAACGTCCTGACTTTC. This chain links TRBV20-1 with TRBJ2-6; TRBD2 might be the D (6 bases). The germline V gene encodes CDR1 DFQATT and CDR2 SNEGSKA (reference sequence). This CDR3 has 16 residues. Trimming removed 0 bases from V and 1 base from J, with 10 bases in between.

This clonotype showed up just a few times. The CDR3 loop is CASSPDGTGELFF. DNA for the CDR3: TGTGCCAGCAGCCCGGACGGAACCGGGGAGCTGTTTTTT. This rearrangement joins TRBV7-3 to TRBJ2-2; D not certain. Trimming removed 5 bases at V and 5 bases at J, with 9 bases between. Germline CDR1 is SGHTA and CDR2 is FQGTGA. There are 13 residues in the CDR3. The full variable domain, with the rest looked up from reference TRBV7-3 and TRBJ2-2, is GAGVSQTPSNKVTEKGKYVELRCDPISGHTALYWYRQSLGQGPEFLIYFQGTGAADDSGLPNDRFFAVRPEGSVSTLKIQRTERGDSAVYLCASSPDGTGELFFGEGSRLTVL.

This clonotype occurred a few times. This chain uses TRBV5-1 with TRBJ1-2, with D unresolved. Trimming took 4 bases from V and 6 from J, leaving 13 bases between them. The CDR3 is 13 amino acids. Germline V gene data show CDR1 as SGHRS and CDR2 as YFSETQ. In DNA form, the CDR3 reads TGCGCCAGCAGCCGGGCAGAGATGGATGGCTACACCTTC. Protein: CASSRAEMDGYTF.

This chain connects TRBV24-1 to TRBJ2-1, with D possibly TRBD1 on 6 matching bases. The CDR3 is 13 amino acids. V lost 9 bases and J lost 8, with 16 bases in between. Looked up from germline, CDR1 is KGHDR and CDR2 is SFDVKD. CDR3 in amino acids: CATRTTGTHEQFF. The DNA of the CDR3 is TGTGCCACCCGAACTACAGGGACCCATGAGCAGTTCTTC.

This clonotype was counted a few times. The V gene is TRBV6-5, the J gene TRBJ2-1, with D possibly TRBD1 on 6 matching bases. Germline-derived CDR1 and CDR2 are MNHEY and SVGAGI. The CDR3 sequence is 14 residues long. V was trimmed by 0 bases and J by 6 bases, leaving 9 bases between them. In nucleotides, the CDR3 is TGTGCCAGCAGTTACTCGGCAGGGGTCAATGAGCAGTTCTTC. Its protein is CASSYSAGVNEQFF.

The chain couples TRBV20-1 to TRBJ2-7; 7 bases align to TRBD2. This CDR3 region has 14 residues. From germline, CDR1 is DFQATT and CDR2 SNEGSKA (reference sequence). J gave up 5 bases and V 4 bases, and 11 bases lay outside the gene matches. CDR3 amino acids: CSATQRRLAHEQYF. The CDR3, as DNA: TGCAGTGCTACCCAGCGAAGACTAGCCCACGAGCAGTACTTC.

This clonotype was counted ten times or more. The chain recombines TRBV12-3 or TRBV12-4 with TRBJ2-7; the D is unclear. V was pared by 6 bases and J by 7 bases, with 10 bases between. There are 11 residues in the CDR3. The CDR3 DNA is TGTGCCAGCAGCCTTGTGGGTGAGCAGTACTTC. Protein product: CASSLVGEQYF.

The J gene is TRBJ1-4, the V gene TRBV29-1; D ambiguous. The CDR3 runs 12 residues. The V end lost 4 bases, the J end lost 7 bases, and 10 bases lay between the germline ends. CDR1 and CDR2 from the germline V gene are SQVTM and ANQGSEA. CDR3 protein: CSVGHSSEKLFF. CDR3 coding DNA: TGCAGCGTTGGCCATTCCAGTGAAAAACTGTTTTTT.

The sample holds many counts of this clonotype. The chain combines TRBV7-3 with TRBJ2-6; 10 bases fit TRBD1. V shed 5 bases and J 0 bases; nucleotides not matched to a gene: 7. Germline-derived CDR1 and CDR2 are SGHTA and FQGTGA. This CDR3 spans 18 amino acids. The CDR3 DNA reads TGTGCCAGCAGCAGAGGACAGGGGGGCACCTCTGGGGCCAACGTCCTGACTTTC. Its protein is CASSRGQGGTSGANVLTF.

This clonotype appeared many times. DNA of the CDR3: TGTGCCAGCAGCTTGTACTACAATGAGCAGTTCTTC. It codes for CASSLYYNEQFF. This rearrangement joins TRBV7-2 to TRBJ2-1, with unresolved D. With 3 bases removed from V and 3 bases from J, the gap between germline ends came to 3 bases. The V gene's germline CDR1 is SGHTA and CDR2 FQGNSA. This CDR3 is built from 12 residues.

This clonotype appeared a few times. The genes are TRBV13 and TRBJ2-4; D tentatively reads TRBD1 or TRBD2 (5 bases each). Looked up from germline, CDR1 is PRHDT and CDR2 is FYEKMQ (reference sequence). CDR3 length: 14 residues. Trimming cost V 5 bases and J 9 bases, with 17 bases left between them. The CDR3 sequence is CASSVRGDASIQYF. CDR3 DNA sequence: TGTGCCAGCAGCGTGAGGGGCGATGCAAGCATTCAGTACTTC.

This clonotype was observed a few times. This rearrangement joins TRBV7-3 to TRBJ2-5; perhaps TRBD2 as D (6 bases). Deletions cut 2 bases from V and 1 base from J, with 17 bases between. From germline, CDR1 is SGHTA and CDR2 FQGTGA. The CDR3 contains 17 residues. The CDR3 DNA follows: TGTGCCAGCAGCTTAGGCCAGGGCCACGGGGGCCAAGAGACCCAGTACTTC. Translating it yields CASSLGQGHGGQETQYF.

This clonotype was counted many times. This chain links TRBV7-3 with TRBJ2-3; the D is unclear. Deletions cut 1 base from V and 6 bases from J, with 8 bases between. Germline CDR1 is SGHTA and CDR2 is FQGTGA. The CDR3 length is 13 residues. Written as DNA, the CDR3 is TGTGCCAGCAGCTTAAGAGCCCGGGATACGCAGTATTTT. Protein product: CASSLRARDTQYF.

The V gene is TRBV5-6, the J gene TRBJ2-7; no clear D. Germline-derived CDR1 and CDR2 are SGHDT and YYEEEE. This CDR3 is 11 amino acids long. With 1 base removed from V and 6 bases from J, the gap between germline ends came to 5 bases. The CDR3: CASSLYAEQYF. DNA for the CDR3: TGTGCCAGCAGCTTGTATGCCGAGCAGTACTTC.

This rearrangement joins TRBV20-1 to TRBJ2-1, with 10 bases that match TRBD2. The V and J ends lost 6 bases and 6 bases, in that order; junction bases with no gene match: 5. This CDR3 has 13 residues. From germline, CDR1 is DFQATT and CDR2 SNEGSKA (reference sequence). CDR3 sequence reads: CSAPLAGSNEQFF. The CDR3 coding sequence is TGCAGTGCCCCACTAGCGGGGAGCAATGAGCAGTTCTTC.

There are a few counts of this clonotype. The CDR3 here is CASSGSGGAGANVLTF. The CDR3 nucleotides are TGTGCCAGCAGTGGATCAGGGGGCGCTGGGGCCAACGTCCTGACTTTC. The chain joins TRBV6-2 or TRBV6-3 to TRBJ2-6; 8 bases map to TRBD1. Trimming took 5 bases from V and 2 from J; bases not matched to a gene: 5. Germline loops: CDR1 MNHEY, CDR2 SVGEGT. The CDR3 length is 16 residues.

This clonotype has just a few counts. This rearrangement joins TRBV7-2 to TRBJ1-4; 7 bases agree with TRBD1. The CDR3 covers 12 residues. Germline trimming cut 3 bases from V and 12 bases from J; bases unmatched to any gene: 4. Germline CDR1 SGHTA, CDR2 FQGNSA. In DNA form, the CDR3 reads TGTGCCAGCAGCTTCCCAGGGACAGAACTGTTTTTT. Translating it yields CASSFPGTELFF.

The rearrangement uses TRBV5-5 and TRBJ2-3, with D perhaps given as TRBD1 or TRBD2 (5 bases each). The CDR3 length is 15 residues. The germline V gene encodes CDR1 SGHKS and CDR2 YYEKEE (reference sequence). V was trimmed by 3 bases and J by 6 bases, leaving 17 bases between them. CDR3 sequence reads: CASSSGTTVGDTQYF. The CDR3 DNA is TGTGCCAGCAGCTCCGGGACCACCGTAGGGGATACGCAGTATTTT.

The chain recombines TRBV4-3 with TRBJ2-2; 9 nucleotides match TRBD1. The germline CDR1 and CDR2 sequences are LGHNA and YSLEER. The CDR3 runs 16 residues. V shed 8 bases, J shed 3 bases, and the junction held 10 bases outside the gene matches. In DNA, the CDR3 is TGCGCCAGCTTTCTACCGGGACAGGGTCACACCGGGGAGCTGTTTTTT. It codes for CASFLPGQGHTGELFF.

In this sample, this clonotype turned up a few times. The chain employs TRBV27 and TRBJ2-3; tentative D call: TRBD2 (5 bases). CDR1 and CDR2 (germline): MNHEY, SMNVEV (reference sequence). Trimming cost V 5 bases and J 0 bases, with 12 bases left between them. The CDR3 spans 15 residues. CDR3 residues: CASSLQRTSTDTQYF. For the CDR3, the DNA is TGTGCCAGCAGTCTACAGCGGACTAGCACAGATACGCAGTATTTT.

The table lists this clonotype with a few counts. The CDR3 reads CASSQSLAVSYEQYV. The CDR3 coding sequence is TGTGCCAGCAGCCAGTCTCTAGCGGTCTCCTACGAGCAGTACGTC. The rearrangement joins TRBV3-1 to TRBJ2-7, with 7 bases identical to TRBD2. V shed 3 bases and J 0 bases; nucleotides not matched to a gene: 5. Germline V lookup: CDR1 LGHDT, CDR2 YNNKEL (reference sequence). The CDR3 spans 15 residues.

This clonotype showed up many times. The J gene is TRBJ2-7, the V gene TRBV6-6, with D possibly TRBD1 on 6 matching bases. Looked up from germline, CDR1 is MNHNY and CDR2 is SVGAGI (reference sequence). The ends were cut back, 6 bases at V and 3 bases at J, with 21 bases in the middle. CDR3 length: 16 residues. CDR3 DNA sequence: TGTGCCAGCAGCCTTCATCCCGGAACAGGGAACTACGAGCAGTACGTC. Translated: CASSLHPGTGNYEQYV.

This clonotype was observed many times. This sequence joins TRBV19 and TRBJ1-1; D is possibly TRBD1 (5 bases). V was shortened by 3 bases and J by 8 bases, with 13 bases between the two germline ends. This CDR3 region has 13 residues. The germline V gene has CDR1 LNHDA and CDR2 SQIVND (reference sequence). This CDR3 reads CASSISSGTEAFF. CDR3 bases: TGTGCCAGTAGTATTAGCTCGGGGACCGAAGCTTTCTTT.

Only a few counts were recorded for this clonotype. V usage is TRBV12-3 or TRBV12-4 and J usage is TRBJ2-5; D might be TRBD1 (6 bases). This CDR3 has 16 residues. V was cut by 5 bases and J by 4 bases, with 20 bases left in between. The CDR3 sequence is CASSPTEGRGRETQYF. The DNA of the CDR3 is TGTGCCAGCAGTCCGACGGAAGGCAGGGGAAGAGAGACCCAGTACTTC.

This clonotype was seen ten or more times. The rearrangement links TRBV12-3 or TRBV12-4 to TRBJ2-3; 8 bases align to TRBD1. The CDR3 runs 16 residues. J lost 5 bases, V lost 3 bases, and 10 bases had no gene match. The CDR3 is CASSFLGGQEIDTQYF. CDR3 bases: TGTGCCAGCAGTTTTTTAGGGGGACAGGAAATAGATACGCAGTATTTT.